This T cell receptor (beta chain) appears in the sequencing data of a study of post-analysis software for immune sequencing data (dated by TCRdb to about 2015). Describing the broader study: Disease courses on record covered relapsing-remitting, secondary progressive and progressive-relapsing multiple sclerosis, though some patients had no subtype annotation. Patient repertoires were compared against roughly 12 previously published healthy control repertoires from donors aged roughly 6 to 25 years. A subset of samples was prepared in parallel using single-end sample barcoding, then pooled and co-amplified after Illumina adapter ligation.

Receptors were amplified or captured by PCR. Sequencing used an Illumina HiSeq 2500. Unique molecular identifiers were incorporated into TCR beta cDNA libraries to reduce PCR and sequencing biases. Per 1 to 10 million input T cells, roughly 0.5 million cDNA molecules were obtained, such that each molecule approximated one T cell. The patient libraries were prepared and sequenced with the same protocol used for the earlier healthy control dataset. Within a given batch, samples were prepared together, multiplexed and sequenced on the same HiSeq lane. As for the authors' bioinformatics: Raw barcoded reads were processed with MIGEC, and single-read molecular identifier groups were discarded before consensus assembly and CDR3 extraction. VDJtools was used for post-analysis of the clonotype tables, and diversity was normalized by down-sampling every dataset to the size of the smallest sample. Repertoire overlap clustering matched CDR3 amino acid but not nucleotide sequences to correct batch-related cross-sample contamination. TCRdb reran the public reads through fastp at Q25 and MiXCR, keeping productive beta chains. Rows merge per CDR3 protein into single entries with the most common DNA and genes. These V and J calls originate from TCRdb's pipeline instead of the authors' own analysis. This sample gives roughly 600,000 distinct CDR3 sequences in total; 40% to 50% of them show up just once. The top ten clones comprise around 1.7% of the sample.

To demonstrate the VDJtools post-analysis software, the study profiled TCR beta repertoires from the peripheral blood of about 13 young patients with multiple sclerosis. The multiple sclerosis patients were children and adolescents between about 6 and 15 years of age. A word on this clonotype: What antigen it recognizes has not been identified. No much larger clone is present one base from it, and per-base qualities are unavailable.

The paper as a whole reports these results and caveats: Direct clustering with F measure revealed strong co-clustering of samples prepared in the same batch, which led to a batch-effect correction. Significantly higher frequencies in patients than in controls were found for roughly five TRBV segments, including TRBV5-6, TRBV5-1 and TRBV20-1. Multiple sclerosis patients had significantly lower normalized Chao1 diversity than controls, a result that suggests substantial peripheral T-cell clonal expansion. The control group was slightly older than the multiple sclerosis patient group.

For this chain, trimming is 5 bases at the V end and 9 bases at the J end, and the number of junction bases without a gene match is 7. Including the terminal cysteine and phenylalanine, the CDR3 comprises 13 residues. CDR3 DNA only is kept here, 39 bases in frame from base 1. The source material was blood. In this chain, TRBV12-3 or TRBV12-4 is recombined with TRBJ2-1; 7 bases in the junction line up with TRBD2. The receptor comes from a girl aged 5-17 years with multiple sclerosis. In nucleotides, the sequence is TGTGCCAGCAGTACCCGGGAGGCCCGTGAGCAGTTCTTC. It encodes CASSTREAREQFF.